This entry is about one TCR beta chain. What it recognizes is unknown. These data belong to a study of T cell responses to AZD1222 COVID-19 vaccine. Study-wide context: The analysis combined second doses at about 4 or about 12 weeks. Notes on the study in general: Most donors were white British, females outnumbered males, and clonal diversity was possibly underestimated. A reported finding is that nearly half of spike-specific TCRs target unmutated variant regions. Along spike, vaccine-associated CD4 TCRs were found throughout, with dominance at 160-218 and 743-854.

Germline CDR1 reads SGHTA; CDR2 reads FQGNSA. Trimming removed 4 bases at V and 7 bases at J, with 19 bases between. The CDR3 is 15 amino acids. TCRdb's table, derived via immunoSEQ multiplex PCR, lists solely in-frame clones and lacks some. The sample records approximately 140,000 clones, roughly 91% being singletons. The specimen was peripheral blood, collected on day 0 of AZD1222 vaccination. The chain uses TRBV7-2 and TRBJ1-1, with D possibly being TRBD1 (6 bases). This TCR was sampled from an adult in good health. Here the CDR3 reads CASSSALTGLSEAFF. Here the CDR3 DNA reads TGTGCCAGCAGCTCGGCCTTAACAGGGTTAAGTGAAGCTTTCTTT.